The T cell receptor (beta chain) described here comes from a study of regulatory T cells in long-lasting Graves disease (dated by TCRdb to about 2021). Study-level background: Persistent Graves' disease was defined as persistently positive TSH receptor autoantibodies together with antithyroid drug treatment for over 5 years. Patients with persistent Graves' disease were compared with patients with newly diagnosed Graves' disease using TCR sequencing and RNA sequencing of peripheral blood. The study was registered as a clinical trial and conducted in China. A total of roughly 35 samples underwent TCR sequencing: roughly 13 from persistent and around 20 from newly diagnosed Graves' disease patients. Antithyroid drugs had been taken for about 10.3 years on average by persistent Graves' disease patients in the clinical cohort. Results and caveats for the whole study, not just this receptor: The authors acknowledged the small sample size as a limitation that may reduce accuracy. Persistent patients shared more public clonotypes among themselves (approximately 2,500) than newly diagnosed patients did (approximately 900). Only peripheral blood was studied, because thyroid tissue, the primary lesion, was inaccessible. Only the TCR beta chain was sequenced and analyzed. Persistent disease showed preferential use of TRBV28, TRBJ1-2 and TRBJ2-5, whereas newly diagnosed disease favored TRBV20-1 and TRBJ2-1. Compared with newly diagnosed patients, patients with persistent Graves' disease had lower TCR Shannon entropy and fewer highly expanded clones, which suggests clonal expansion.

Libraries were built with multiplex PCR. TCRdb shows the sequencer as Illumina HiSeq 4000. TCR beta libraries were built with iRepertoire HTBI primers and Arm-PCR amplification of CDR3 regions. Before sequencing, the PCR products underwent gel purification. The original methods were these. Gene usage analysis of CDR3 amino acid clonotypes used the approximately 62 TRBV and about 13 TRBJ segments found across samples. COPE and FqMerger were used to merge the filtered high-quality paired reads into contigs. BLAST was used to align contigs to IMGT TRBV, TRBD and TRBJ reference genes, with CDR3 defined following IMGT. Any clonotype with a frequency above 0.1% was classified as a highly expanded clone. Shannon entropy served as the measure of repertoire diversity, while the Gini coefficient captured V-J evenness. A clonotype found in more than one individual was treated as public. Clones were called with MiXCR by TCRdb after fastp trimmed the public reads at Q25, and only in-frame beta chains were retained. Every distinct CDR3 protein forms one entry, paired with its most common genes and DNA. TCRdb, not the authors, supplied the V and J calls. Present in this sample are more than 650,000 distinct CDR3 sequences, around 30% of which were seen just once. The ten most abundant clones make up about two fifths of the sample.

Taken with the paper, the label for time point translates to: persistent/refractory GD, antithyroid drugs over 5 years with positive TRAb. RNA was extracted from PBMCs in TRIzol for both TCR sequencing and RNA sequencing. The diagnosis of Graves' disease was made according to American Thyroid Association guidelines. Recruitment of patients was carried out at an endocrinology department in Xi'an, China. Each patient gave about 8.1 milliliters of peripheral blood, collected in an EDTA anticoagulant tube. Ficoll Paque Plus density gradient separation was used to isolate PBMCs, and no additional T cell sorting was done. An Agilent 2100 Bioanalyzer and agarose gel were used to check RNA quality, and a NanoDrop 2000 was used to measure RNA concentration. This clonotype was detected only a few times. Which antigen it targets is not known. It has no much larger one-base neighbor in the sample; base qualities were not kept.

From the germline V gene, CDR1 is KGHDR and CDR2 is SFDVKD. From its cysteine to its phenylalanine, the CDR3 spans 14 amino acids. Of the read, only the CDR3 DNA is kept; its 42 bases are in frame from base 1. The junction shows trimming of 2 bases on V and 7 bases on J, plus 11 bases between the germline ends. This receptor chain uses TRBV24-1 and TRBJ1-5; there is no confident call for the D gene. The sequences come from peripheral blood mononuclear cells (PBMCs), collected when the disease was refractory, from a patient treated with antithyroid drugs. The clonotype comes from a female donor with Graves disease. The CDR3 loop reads CATSDYVSNQPQHF. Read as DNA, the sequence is TGTGCCACCAGTGATTACGTTTCCAACCAGCCCCAGCATTTT.